These 15 T cell receptor beta chains originate from one sample sequenced in a study of cytomegalovirus exposure and HLA in healthy donors. PCR employed 60 Vbeta and 13 Jbeta primers. Sequencing used immunoSEQ multiplex PCR; TCRdb keeps in-frame clones, though not all of them. The sample consists of 110,000 to 150,000 clones, roughly 79% of them appearing once. Sequencing used PBMCs. The receptors were sampled from a male donor in good health and CMV-seronegative.

The V and J genes are TRBV6-6 and TRBJ1-3; no clear D. The germline V and J ends were trimmed by 1 base and 3 bases, with 10 bases remaining between them. CDR3 length: 15 amino acids. CDR1 MNHNY and CDR2 SVGAGI come from the germline V gene (reference sequence). CDR3 bases: TGTGCCAGCAGTTACTTCCGAGAACGTGGAAACACCATATATTTT. Its protein product is CASSYFRERGNTIYF.

The chain carries TRBV6-1 and TRBJ2-1, with 10 bases that match TRBD1. The CDR3 is 15 amino acids. V lost 6 bases, J lost 8 bases, and 10 bases stayed unmatched. Per the germline V gene, CDR1 is MNHNS and CDR2 is SASEGT. CDR3 nucleotide sequence: TGTGCCAGCAGCGACGACTGGACAGGGGGTGATGAGCAGTTCTTC. Protein: CASSDDWTGGDEQFF.

The genes are TRBV6-6 and TRBJ2-5; TRBD2 matches 11 bases. V trimming: 6 bases; J trimming: 7 bases; junction bases outside the gene matches: 10. This CDR3 spans 15 amino acids. CDR1 and CDR2 (germline): MNHNY, SVGAGI (reference sequence). DNA of the CDR3: TGTGCCAGCAGCCTCGGGACTAGCGGTCCCAGGACCCAGTACTTC. This translates into CASSLGTSGPRTQYF.

The V and J genes are TRBV9 and TRBJ2-2; D may be TRBD1 (6 bases). The V end lost 3 bases, the J end lost 1 base, and 7 bases lay between the germline ends. The CDR3 has 14 residues. Germline CDR1 is SGDLS and CDR2 is YYNGEE. The CDR3 nucleotides read TGTGCCAGCAGCGCGACAGGGAACACCGGGGAGCTGTTTTTT. This codes for CASSATGNTGELFF.

This chain uses TRBV5-6 with TRBJ2-5; unclear D gene. The CDR3 extends over 13 amino acids. V lost 2 bases to trimming and J lost 4 bases, with 9 bases between them. Germline V gene lookup returns CDR1 SGHDT and CDR2 YYEEEE. CDR3 in amino acids: CASSLARLETQYF. The CDR3 DNA sequence: TGTGCCAGCAGCTTAGCCCGTTTAGAGACCCAGTACTTC.

CDR3 in DNA: TGTGCCACCAGCAGAGATTCAGGAAGTAATCAGCCCCAGCATTTT. It is translated as CATSRDSGSNQPQHF. The rearrangement joins TRBV15 to TRBJ1-5; D remains ambiguous. Trimming left V 0 bases short and J 4 bases short, with 10 bases between. This CDR3 spans 15 amino acids. CDR1 and CDR2 (germline): LNHNV, YYDKDF (reference sequence).

The rearrangement joins TRBV15 to TRBJ2-3, with TRBD2 matching 11 bases. Germline assignment: CDR1 LNHNV and CDR2 YYDKDF (reference sequence). This CDR3 has 15 amino acids. With V trimmed by 5 bases and J by 7 bases, 8 bases remained unmatched. CDR3 sequence reads: CATSSLAGEFNTQYF. In DNA, the CDR3 is TGTGCCACCAGCTCACTAGCGGGAGAGTTTAATACGCAGTATTTT.

This chain connects TRBV9 to TRBJ1-6; D is unclear. V gave up 1 base and J gave up 0 bases, with 11 bases separating them. The germline gives CDR1 SGDLS, CDR2 YYNGEE. CDR3 length equals 17 residues. The CDR3 loop reads CASSVRWGASYNSPLHF. The CDR3 DNA follows: TGTGCCAGCAGCGTACGATGGGGAGCCTCCTATAATTCACCCCTCCACTTT.

Of note for this clone: Its ends do not fully match the called genes, so a read error is possible. J is TRBJ2-7 and V is TRBV30; no firm D call. The CDR3 is made up of 11 amino acids. The V gene's germline CDR1 is GTSNPN and CDR2 SVGIG (reference sequence). The CDR3 DNA is TGTGCCTGGAGTGTATCACCAAGACTTCACTTC. Its protein product is CAWSVSPRLHF.

V and J are TRBV9 and TRBJ1-1; D is possibly TRBD1 (6 bases). The CDR3 has 14 residues. V was cut by 4 bases and J by 1 base, with 11 bases left in between. Per germline, CDR1 SGDLS and CDR2 YYNGEE. The CDR3 is CASSYGQKNTEAFF. CDR3 in DNA: TGTGCCAGCAGCTACGGACAGAAGAACACTGAAGCTTTCTTT.

This chain uses TRBV9 with TRBJ1-1, with unresolved D. V was cut by 4 bases and J by 6 bases, with 13 bases left in between. The CDR3 contains 13 residues. CDR1 SGDLS and CDR2 YYNGEE come from the germline V gene. CDR3 coding DNA: TGTGCCAGCAGCCCTTGGAGGGATGCTGAAGCTTTCTTT. Translated, it gives CASSPWRDAEAFF.

The V call is TRBV10-3, the J call TRBJ2-1; the match to TRBD2 covers 8 bases. Looked up from germline, CDR1 is ENHRY and CDR2 is SYGVKD. V shed 5 bases, J shed 1 base, and the junction held 4 bases outside the gene matches. The CDR3 sequence is 15 residues long. The DNA for the CDR3 is TGTGCCATCAGTTCCGGGGGGGGATCCTACAATGAGCAGTTCTTC. As protein: CAISSGGGSYNEQFF.

About this clone: In the same sample, other DNA sequences code for this CDR3. This chain uses TRBV9 with TRBJ2-3, with 10 bases aligning to TRBD2. Unmatched junction bases numbered 4, after V lost 5 bases and J lost 4 bases. This CDR3 comprises 14 residues. Germline lookup yields CDR1 SGDLS and CDR2 YYNGEE. In nucleotides, the CDR3 is TGTGCCAGCAGTGAGACTAGCGGGCCAGATACGCAGTATTTT. The encoded protein is CASSETSGPDTQYF.

This chain joins TRBV10-3 and TRBJ2-2, with 13 bases that match TRBD2. Germline V gives CDR1 ENHRY, CDR2 SYGVKD. This CDR3 contains 16 residues. The V gene end was trimmed by 6 bases and the J gene end by 4 bases; junction bases not matched to a gene: 5. CDR3 DNA sequence: TGTGCCATCAGGGAACTAGCGGGGGGGCGCACCGGGGAGCTGTTTTTT. Translated: CAIRELAGGRTGELFF.

V and J are TRBV12-2 and TRBJ2-7; the D call of TRBD1 is as the table states it, not checked on the DNA. TRBV12-2 is listed as a pseudogene. The CDR3 is made up of 15 amino acids. The CDR3 DNA sequence: TGTGCAAGTCGCTTATTAGTCGGCCAGGCCTACGAGCAGTACTTC. This codes for CASRLLVGQAYEQYF.